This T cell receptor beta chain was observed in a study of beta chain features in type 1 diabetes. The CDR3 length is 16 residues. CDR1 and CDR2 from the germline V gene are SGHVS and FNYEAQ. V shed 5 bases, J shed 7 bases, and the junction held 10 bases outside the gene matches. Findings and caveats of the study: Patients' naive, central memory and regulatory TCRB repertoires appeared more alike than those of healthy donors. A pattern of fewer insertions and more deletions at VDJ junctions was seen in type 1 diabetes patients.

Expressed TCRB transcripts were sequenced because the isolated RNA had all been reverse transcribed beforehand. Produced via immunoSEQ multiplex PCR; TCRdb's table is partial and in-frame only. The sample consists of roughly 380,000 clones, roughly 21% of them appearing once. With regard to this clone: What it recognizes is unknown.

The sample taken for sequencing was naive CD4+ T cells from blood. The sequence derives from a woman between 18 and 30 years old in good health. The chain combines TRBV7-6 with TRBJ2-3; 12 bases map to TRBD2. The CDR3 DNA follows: TGTGCCAGCAGCCGCCCGACTAGCGGGAGCGATAATACGCAGTATTTT. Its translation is CASSRPTSGSDNTQYF.